Listed here are 20 T cell receptor beta chains from one sample, sequenced in a study of cytomegalovirus exposure and HLA in healthy donors. The primer mix had 60 Vbeta and 13 Jbeta primers. Produced via immunoSEQ multiplex PCR; TCRdb's table is partial and in-frame only. The data show 99,000 or so clones, 77% seen once. Sequenced sample: PBMCs. These receptors were collected from a middle-aged woman in good health and CMV-seropositive.

A single count supports this clone. The chain employs TRBV5-1 and TRBJ1-1; no clear D. CDR3 length: 15 residues. The V and J ends lost 0 bases and 0 bases respectively, with 9 bases between them. Germline CDR1 is SGHRS and CDR2 is YFSETQ. Here the CDR3 DNA reads TGCGCCAGCAGCTTGGATCCGGGAATGAACACTGAAGCTTTCTTT. Protein: CASSLDPGMNTEAFF. Full variable domain (remainder filled in from reference TRBV5-1 and TRBJ1-1): KAGVTQTPRYLIKTRGQQVTLSCSPISGHRSVSWYQQTPGQGLQFLFEYFSETQRNKGNFPGRFSGRQFSNSRSEMNVSTLELGDSALYLCASSLDPGMNTEAFFGQGTRLTVV.

The chain joins TRBV12-1 to TRBJ2-1; the table assigns TRBD1, which was not confirmed against the DNA. TRBV12-1 is a listed pseudogene. The CDR3 is 17 amino acids. The DNA for the CDR3 is TGTGCCAGCAGCTCCCGTCCGGGGACAGGGGGGTACAATGAGCAGTTCTTC. It yields the protein CASSSRPGTGGYNEQFF.

The rearrangement uses TRBV5-5 and TRBJ2-3; D is possibly TRBD1 (6 bases). Germline V gene data show CDR1 as SGHKS and CDR2 as YYEKEE (reference sequence). The germline V and J ends were trimmed by 5 bases and 6 bases, with 19 bases remaining between them. The CDR3 is made up of 15 amino acids. CDR3 protein: CASRKGHGLWDTQYF. DNA for the CDR3: TGTGCCAGCAGAAAGGGACACGGCCTTTGGGATACGCAGTATTTT.

This clone was seen only once. The V gene is TRBV4-3, the J gene TRBJ1-1; D not certain. V lost 0 bases to trimming and J lost 4 bases, with 12 bases between them. Germline loops: CDR1 LGHNA, CDR2 YSLEER. The CDR3 totals 15 residues. The DNA of the CDR3 is TGCGCCAGCAGCCAAGATCTTGGCACCCTCACTGAAGCTTTCTTT. Residues: CASSQDLGTLTEAFF.

This rearrangement joins TRBV7-9 to TRBJ2-6; D is ambiguous. Trimming removed 0 bases at V and 0 bases at J, with 12 bases between. The CDR3 has 18 residues. Germline loops: CDR1 SEHNR, CDR2 FQNEAQ (reference sequence). CDR3 sequence reads: CASSLAQALLSGANVLTF. CDR3 sequence (DNA): TGTGCCAGCAGCTTAGCCCAGGCGCTCCTCTCTGGGGCCAACGTCCTGACTTTC.

The chain combines TRBV19 with TRBJ1-3, with D unresolved. Trimming left V 0 bases short and J 8 bases short, with 17 bases between. Germline CDR1 reads LNHDA; CDR2 reads SQIVND (reference sequence). The length of the CDR3 is 16 residues. The CDR3 loop reads CASSIDTRRTADTIYF. DNA of the CDR3: TGTGCCAGTAGTATAGATACCAGGAGGACTGCCGACACCATATATTTT.

CDR3 protein: CASSLRQRSSYNEQFF. The CDR3 nucleotides read TGTGCCAGCAGCCTCCGACAGAGAAGCTCCTACAATGAGCAGTTCTTC. The chain is built from TRBV7-8 and TRBJ2-1, with D perhaps matching TRBD1 (5 bases). The V gene lost 5 bases and the J gene lost 0 bases, with 14 bases spanning the gap. From germline, CDR1 is SGHVS and CDR2 FQNEAQ. The CDR3 is made up of 16 amino acids.

This clone was seen just once. This chain uses TRBV28 with TRBJ2-7; D unclear. CDR3 size: 12 residues. Germline values: CDR1 MDHEN, CDR2 SYDVKM. V shed 10 bases and J shed 1 base, with 11 bases lying between them. The CDR3 reads CATERVSYEQYF. The CDR3 DNA reads TGTGCCACCGAACGGGTATCCTACGAGCAGTACTTC.

This chain joins TRBV4-1 and TRBJ2-3; a possible D gene is TRBD1 (5 bases). CDR1 and CDR2 (germline): MGHRA, YSYEKL. Trimming removed 0 bases from V and 7 bases from J, with 17 bases in between. The CDR3 contains 16 residues. The chain's CDR3 is CASSQDWGRAANTQYF. The CDR3 DNA sequence: TGCGCCAGCAGCCAAGATTGGGGCAGGGCGGCGAATACGCAGTATTTT.

The V call is TRBV15, the J call TRBJ2-5; D possibly corresponds to TRBD1 (5 bases). The assigned J gene may be wrong: the sequence end matches TRBJ2-7 better. Germline V gene lookup returns CDR1 LNHNV and CDR2 YYDKDF (reference sequence). CDR3 size: 12 residues. CDR3 sequence (DNA): TGTGCCACCAGCAATAGGGGCTACGAGCAGTACTTC. Its protein is CATSNRGYEQYF.

CDR3 bases: TGTGCCAGCAGCAGAGAGGACAGGTCTAGGGGAGGCTACACCTTC. The encoded protein is CASSREDRSRGGYTF. The gene calls are TRBV13 and TRBJ1-2, with 7 bases matching TRBD1. The CDR3 contains 15 residues. V shed 5 bases, J shed 8 bases, and the junction held 14 bases outside the gene matches. Germline assignment: CDR1 PRHDT and CDR2 FYEKMQ (reference sequence).

This sequence joins TRBV5-1 and TRBJ2-3, with 7 bases aligning to TRBD2. CDR1 SGHRS and CDR2 YFSETQ come from the germline V gene. The V and J ends lost 3 bases and 2 bases, in that order; junction bases with no gene match: 6. The CDR3 sequence is 15 residues long. The CDR3: CASSYFGGYTDTQYF. The CDR3 DNA reads as TGCGCCAGCAGCTATTTCGGGGGGTACACAGATACGCAGTATTTT.

Only one count was recorded for this clone. The chain joins TRBV7-9 to TRBJ2-3, with D tentatively TRBD1 (6 bases). CDR3 length: 17 amino acids. CDR1 SEHNR and CDR2 FQNEAQ come from the germline V gene (reference sequence). V lost 0 bases and J lost 0, with 13 bases in between. The CDR3 bases are TGTGCCAGCAGCTTAGCTTGGGGGCAGGGGAGCACAGATACGCAGTATTTT. It codes for CASSLAWGQGSTDTQYF.

The chain couples TRBV10-3 to TRBJ1-2; 8 bases match TRBD1. The length of the CDR3 is 14 residues. V trimming: 7 bases; J trimming: 4 bases; junction bases outside the gene matches: 8. Germline values: CDR1 ENHRY, CDR2 SYGVKD. DNA of the CDR3: TGTGCCATCACGAATCAGGGGGCGGTCTATGGCTACACCTTC. Translating gives CAITNQGAVYGYTF.

The chain carries TRBV5-4 and TRBJ2-3; D is ambiguous. CDR1 and CDR2 (germline): SGHNT, YYREEE (reference sequence). The CDR3 covers 13 residues. Between the trimmed V and J ends, which lost 6 bases and 0 bases, there was a span of 8 bases. CDR3 DNA sequence: TGTGCCAGCAAAAACAGAAGCACAGATACGCAGTATTTT. Residues: CASKNRSTDTQYF.

The chain couples TRBV2 to TRBJ2-7; 8 bases map to TRBD1. The trim removed 6 bases at V and 3 bases at J, leaving 7 bases unmatched. The germline V gene encodes CDR1 SNHLY and CDR2 FYNNEI. The CDR3 is 14 amino acids. CDR3 coding DNA: TGTGCCAGCAGCCCCGGGACAGGTCTCTACGAGCAGTACTTC. It is translated as CASSPGTGLYEQYF.

The V and J genes are TRBV4-2 and TRBJ2-1, with TRBD1 identical over 9 bases. Trimming cost V 3 bases and J 5 bases; bases outside gene matches: 11. This CDR3 contains 17 residues. The germline V gene has CDR1 LGHNA and CDR2 YNFKEQ. CDR3 protein: CASSQKQGALENNEQFF. CDR3 in DNA: TGTGCCAGCAGCCAGAAACAGGGGGCTCTCGAAAACAATGAGCAGTTCTTC.

The chain joins TRBV27 to TRBJ2-1; 9 bases agree with TRBD2. Germline V gene data show CDR1 as MNHEY and CDR2 as SMNVEV (reference sequence). Trimming took 5 bases from V and 11 from J; bases not matched to a gene: 10. There are 14 residues in the CDR3. The CDR3: CASSKGLAGTQQFF. CDR3 DNA: TGTGCCAGCAGTAAGGGGCTAGCGGGAACGCAGCAGTTCTTC.

This chain connects TRBV11-3 to TRBJ2-1; TRBD2 matches at 10 bases. The CDR3 spans 17 residues. The V segment lost 0 bases and the J segment 5 bases; nucleotides outside the gene matches: 7. Looked up from germline, CDR1 is SGHNT and CDR2 is YENEEA. Here the CDR3 DNA reads TGTGCCAGCAGCTTAGATGACGTCGGACTAGCGGACAATGAGCAGTTCTTC. It is translated as CASSLDDVGLADNEQFF.

The chain is built from TRBV6-5 and TRBJ2-2, with TRBD1 matching 9 bases. Germline assignment: CDR1 MNHEY and CDR2 SVGAGI. The V segment lost 6 bases and the J segment 6 bases; nucleotides outside the gene matches: 5. The CDR3 has 14 residues. CDR3 residues: CASREGQGSGELFF. The CDR3 nucleotides read TGTGCCAGCAGGGAAGGACAGGGGTCCGGGGAGCTGTTTTTT.